The 21 T cell receptor beta chains below were found in one sample sequenced in a study of regulatory T cells in long-lasting Graves disease. TCR beta libraries were built with iRepertoire HTBI primers and Arm-PCR of CDR3 regions. Using its own MiXCR run on the multiplex PCR reads, TCRdb lists one record per CDR3 protein. The table has around 250,000 distinct CDR3 sequences, around 18% seen once. The time point here: newly diagnosed GD, antithyroid drugs for less than 3 months. Construction of the TCR library relied on RNA isolated from PBMCs. A further study also used this sample, focusing on T cells in Graves' hyperthyroidism and ophthalmopathy.

The starting material was peripheral blood mononuclear cells (PBMCs), obtained at new diagnosis, from a patient treated with antithyroid drugs. The receptors were sampled from a woman in her thirties with Graves disease.

There are many counts of this clonotype. The J gene is TRBJ2-7, the V gene TRBV7-9, with D unclear. CDR1 SEHNR and CDR2 FQNEAQ come from the germline V gene (reference sequence). The CDR3 contains 14 residues. Trimming shortened V by 2 bases and J by 0 bases, and 8 bases separated the two germline ends. The CDR3 protein is CASSLYGSSYEQYF. CDR3 nucleotides: TGTGCCAGCAGCTTATACGGTAGCTCCTACGAGCAGTACTTC.

Many counts were recorded for this clonotype. Compared with germline, one end of the junction differs, possibly owing to a read error. CDR3 coding DNA: TGCGCCAGCAGCCACCCGGGGGAGCGGACTGAAGCTTTCTTT. This encodes CASSHPGERTEAFF. This chain links TRBV5-4 with TRBJ1-1; a weak D match, TRBD1 (5 bases). Germline CDR1 SGHNT, CDR2 YYREEE (reference sequence). The CDR3 is 14 amino acids.

V and J are TRBV10-2 and TRBJ2-3, with D hard to call. The CDR3 covers 14 residues. V was clipped by 3 bases and J by 1 base, with 8 bases between them. Per the germline V gene, CDR1 is WSHSY and CDR2 is SAAADI. The CDR3 spells CASSDRVRTDTQYF. DNA for the CDR3: TGCGCCAGCAGTGACCGGGTCCGCACAGATACGCAGTATTTT.

This clonotype was found many times. The genes are TRBV11-1 and TRBJ2-7; D ambiguous. CDR1 SGHAT and CDR2 FQDESV come from the germline V gene (reference sequence). The CDR3 extends over 14 amino acids. V was cut by 2 bases and J by 6 bases, with 14 bases left in between. The CDR3 DNA reads TGTGCCAGCAGCTTACTAACCGGCGAAAGCGAGCAGTACTTC. The encoded protein is CASSLLTGESEQYF.

This clonotype was seen more than once but under ten times. A much larger clone sits a single nucleotide away, making a read error possible. The rearrangement joins TRBV11-2 to TRBJ2-4; D call uncertain. The CDR3 runs to 12 residues. Germline CDR1 is SGHAT and CDR2 is FQNNGV. CDR3 loop: CASGSDGYIQCF. The CDR3 DNA sequence: TGTGCCAGCGGTTCGGACGGGTACATTCAGTGCTTC.

This clonotype was recorded many times. V is TRBV5-1 and J is TRBJ2-5, with D maybe TRBD1 (6 bases). Germline CDR1 and CDR2: SGHRS and YFSETQ. With 3 bases removed from V and 2 bases from J, the gap between germline ends came to 11 bases. The CDR3 extends over 14 amino acids. The CDR3 region is CASSSGTPQETQYF. The CDR3 DNA reads as TGCGCCAGCAGCTCCGGGACACCTCAAGAGACCCAGTACTTC.

This clonotype was seen repeatedly, ten times or more. This chain uses TRBV7-2 with TRBJ2-7; D is unresolved. Germline loops: CDR1 SGHTA, CDR2 FQGNSA. V gave up 6 bases and J gave up 9 bases, with 18 bases separating them. There are 13 residues in the CDR3. In DNA form, the CDR3 reads TGTGCCAGCAGAGACACCGTAACCAGCAGGCAGTACTTC. Protein: CASRDTVTSRQYF.

In the case of this clonotype: Just one base apart from a much larger clone, this may be a read error. The chain carries TRBV27 and TRBJ1-2; 11 bases are a match to TRBD1. CDR1 and CDR2 from the germline V gene are MNHEY and SMNVEV (reference sequence). The CDR3 extends over 14 amino acids. V was clipped by 2 bases and J by 7 bases; unmatched bases: 3. The CDR3: CASSLTGQGGGYTF. The CDR3 nucleotides read TGTGCCAGCAGTTTAACGGGACAGGGGGGTGGCTACACCTTC.

Many counts were recorded for this clonotype. The J gene is TRBJ1-6, the V gene TRBV19, with a weak D call TRBD1 (6 bases). The CDR3 sequence is 16 residues long. CDR1 LNHDA and CDR2 SQIVND come from the germline V gene (reference sequence). V lost 7 bases and J lost 7, with 20 bases in between. The CDR3 loop reads CASNIAPGHPNSPLHF. In DNA, the CDR3 is TGTGCCAGTAACATCGCGCCGGGACACCCGAATTCACCCCTCCACTTT.

This clonotype was seen at least ten times. The chain joins TRBV3-1 to TRBJ2-5; D is perhaps TRBD2 (5 bases). V gave up 0 bases and J gave up 3 bases, with 11 bases separating them. This CDR3 has 15 residues. CDR1 and CDR2 (germline): LGHDT, YNNKEL (reference sequence). The CDR3 here is CASSQDLRGKETQYF. In DNA form, the CDR3 reads TGTGCCAGCAGCCAAGATCTCCGGGGAAAAGAGACCCAGTACTTC.

This clonotype occurred many times. The rearrangement uses TRBV5-1 and TRBJ2-7, with 13 bases that match TRBD2. V lost 0 bases to trimming and J lost 0 bases; unmatched junction nucleotides: 3. Germline CDR1 SGHRS, CDR2 YFSETQ. The CDR3 is 17 amino acids. This chain's CDR3 is CASSLGLAGGSSYEQYF. Written as DNA, the CDR3 is TGCGCCAGCAGCTTGGGACTAGCGGGGGGTAGCTCCTACGAGCAGTACTTC.

In its sample, this clonotype was seen once. The V and J genes are TRBV10-3 and TRBJ2-3; TRBD2 is a possible D gene (6 bases). This CDR3 has 16 residues. Germline values: CDR1 ENHRY, CDR2 SYGVKD. The V and J ends lost 0 bases and 1 base respectively, with 11 bases between them. CDR3 loop: CAISESGLSGTDTQYF. Here the CDR3 DNA reads TGTGCCATCAGTGAGTCGGGACTGTCCGGCACAGATACGCAGTATTTT.

This clonotype was counted a few times. The rearrangement joins TRBV11-2 to TRBJ2-1; 7 nucleotides align to TRBD2. The ends lost 6 bases at V and 5 bases at J; junction bases unmatched: 16. The CDR3 sequence is 17 residues long. Germline CDR1 reads SGHAT; CDR2 reads FQNNGV. The CDR3 spells CASSESNGPAGDNEQFF. CDR3 nucleotides: TGTGCCAGCAGTGAATCTAACGGTCCTGCGGGGGACAATGAGCAGTTCTTC.

On this clonotype itself: A read error may account for a junction end that differs from germline. The chain uses TRBV4-1 and TRBJ1-5, with D possibly TRBD1 on 5 matching bases. CDR3 length: 15 residues. Germline lookup yields CDR1 MGHRA and CDR2 YSYEKL. CDR3 in amino acids: CASSRIGEGNQPQHF. The CDR3 DNA is TGCGCTAGCAGCCGGATAGGGGAAGGCAATCAGCCCCAGCATTTT.

This clonotype came up a few times. The chain is built from TRBV19 and TRBJ2-3; 7 bases map to TRBD1. The germline V gene encodes CDR1 LNHDA and CDR2 SQIVND (reference sequence). The CDR3 consists of 15 residues. Trimming cost V 8 bases and J 1 base; bases outside gene matches: 9. The CDR3 reads CASRRGQFGTDTQYF. The CDR3, as DNA: TGTGCCAGTCGAAGGGGACAGTTCGGCACAGATACGCAGTATTTT.

The chain has TRBV27 and TRBJ1-1, with TRBD1 matching 9 bases. Germline trimming cut 6 bases from V and 4 bases from J; bases unmatched to any gene: 6. The CDR3 covers 14 residues. The germline CDR1 and CDR2 sequences are MNHEY and SMNVEV (reference sequence). The CDR3 DNA is TGTGCCAGCAGGGTGGACAGGGGCGGCACTGAAGCTTTCTTT. Its translation is CASRVDRGGTEAFF.

For this clonotype: A read error may explain this, as a much larger clone is one base away. The genes are TRBV5-5 and TRBJ1-1; D might be TRBD1 (5 bases). V shed 1 base and J shed 1 base, with 11 bases lying between them. Looked up from germline, CDR1 is SGHKS and CDR2 is YYEKEE (reference sequence). The CDR3 has 15 amino acids. The CDR3 sequence is CASSLSGTGNTEAFF. The CDR3 nucleotides read TGTGCCAGCAGCTTGTCCGGGACGGGGAACACTGAAGCTTTCTTT.

This clonotype was found many times. The genes are TRBV5-6 and TRBJ1-1, with TRBD1 identical over 7 bases. Germline V gene data show CDR1 as SGHDT and CDR2 as YYEEEE. The CDR3 runs to 15 residues. The J segment lost 2 bases and the V segment lost 4 bases, leaving 8 bases of the junction unmatched. The CDR3 sequence: CASSADREENTEAFF. The CDR3 DNA follows: TGTGCCAGCAGCGCCGACAGGGAAGAAAACACTGAAGCTTTCTTT.

The chain couples TRBV3-1 to TRBJ1-2, with 10 nucleotides matching TRBD1. V lost 7 bases to trimming and J lost 7 bases; unmatched junction nucleotides: 6. This CDR3 spans 13 amino acids. Germline-derived CDR1 and CDR2 are LGHDT and YNNKEL (reference sequence). The CDR3, as DNA: TGTGCCAGCAACCGACAGGGGGCAGGTGGCTACACCTTC. Translated, it gives CASNRQGAGGYTF.

The table lists this clonotype with many counts. The rearrangement links TRBV6-1 to TRBJ2-3; 9 bases fit TRBD2. The CDR3 covers 15 residues. Germline CDR1 reads MNHNS; CDR2 reads SASEGT. Losses at the gene ends were 8 bases for V and 3 bases for J; bases not matched to a gene: 9. CDR3 amino acids: CASGGTSSSTDTQYF. Here the CDR3 DNA reads TGTGCCAGCGGGGGGACTAGCTCCAGTACAGATACGCAGTATTTT.

This clonotype was found many times. DNA for the CDR3: TGTGCCAGCAGCTTCTACAATGAGCAGTTCTTC. It codes for CASSFYNEQFF. This chain joins TRBV12-3 or TRBV12-4 and TRBJ2-1; D unresolved. The V gene lost 6 bases and the J gene lost 3 bases, with 3 bases spanning the gap. The CDR3 runs to 11 residues.